This record looks at one T cell receptor beta chain sequence and its context. Its antigen remains unknown. The source of the sample is a study of OX40 agonist ivuxolimab in advanced cancers. Study information: Participants, around 80% male, averaged around 64 years of age, ranging from roughly 20 to 85.

The repertoire was sequenced with immunoSEQ multiplex PCR; TCRdb's copy has only in-frame clones and lacks some. This table has about 96,000 clones, more than 80% appearing once. V lost 4 bases and J lost 3; bases outside the gene matches: 5. This CDR3 region has 14 residues. CDR1 is MNHEY and CDR2 is SMNVEV in the germline V gene (reference sequence). Study conclusions and caveats: Low normalized T-cell clonal expansion was additionally recorded for some nonresponders. Individuals who were partial responders at 0.1-3.0 mg/kg had clonal expansion that ranked among the lowest.

The chain links TRBV27 to TRBJ2-7; 8 nucleotides line up with TRBD1. The TCR comes from an adult with an advanced solid tumor such as melanoma, head and neck, liver or kidney cancer. The starting material was CD4+ or CD8+ T cells sorted from blood, obtained in a trial of the OX40 agonist ivuxolimab. Here the CDR3 reads CASSYRGFNYEQYF. In nucleotides, the CDR3 is TGTGCCAGCAGTTACAGGGGGTTTAACTACGAGCAGTACTTC.